This T cell receptor (beta chain) was captured in a study of OX40 agonist ivuxolimab in advanced cancers. Data came from immunoSEQ multiplex PCR; TCRdb stores just in-frame clones and leaves some out. The sample shows about 42,000 clones, about 79% of them seen only once. This TCR was recovered from an adult with an advanced solid tumor such as melanoma, head and neck, liver or kidney cancer. The source material was CD4+ or CD8+ T cells sorted from blood, sampled in a trial of the OX40 agonist ivuxolimab.

The CDR3 region has the DNA TGTGCTAGTGGTTTGCGGGGGGGCGAGACAGATACGCAGTATTTT. Its translation: CASGLRGGETDTQYF. The chain links TRBV12-5 to TRBJ2-3; 8 bases line up with TRBD2. V dropped 2 bases and J dropped 3; count of bases not matched to a gene: 4. The CDR3 is 15 residues long. Germline CDR1 LGHNT, CDR2 FRNRAP.